This TCR beta chain was sequenced in a study of T cells in Graves' hyperthyroidism and ophthalmopathy. Study-wide results and limits: Clonotypes that were expanded in thyroid above 0.001 mostly appeared in blood too.

Exclusion criteria comprised uncontrolled infection, other autoimmune disease, pregnancy or lactation. Amplified TCR beta CDR3 regions derived from RNA transcripts. HTBI primers were the set used in a first-round RT-PCR of the TCR CDR3. TCRdb processed the multiplex PCR reads anew with MiXCR; each CDR3 protein has one entry. The sample yields 560,000 or so distinct CDR3 sequences, about half seen once. This clonotype turned up a few times. Antigen specificity is unknown. CDR3 length: 13 amino acids. Germline V lookup: CDR1 SNHLY, CDR2 FYNNEI. Germline trimming cut 8 bases from V and 1 base from J; bases unmatched to any gene: 4.

The clonotype was recovered from a woman between 18 and 29 years old with Graves' hyperthyroidism. The chain recombines TRBV2 with TRBJ2-5; 7 bases are a match to TRBD1. Sequencing used peripheral blood or thyroid tissue (not recorded which). CDR3 coding DNA: TGTGCCAGCCTTTGGGACAGCCAAGAGACCCAGTACTTC. Its protein product is CASLWDSQETQYF.